This TCR beta chain was recorded in a study of long-term antiretroviral therapy in people with HIV. Participants with HIV, all of them, were treated in the United States. The V and J ends lost 0 bases and 1 base respectively, with 12 bases between them. The length of the CDR3 is 16 residues. The germline V gene encodes CDR1 MNHEY and CDR2 SMNVEV (reference sequence). This clone has just one count. At survey level, the immunoSEQ assay was run in its v3.0 version. For every sample, sequencing targeted about 40,000-50,000 T-cell genomes. TCRdb keeps only in-frame clones here, not all; method: immunoSEQ multiplex PCR. The table has tens of thousands of clones, 70% to 90% seen once.

The origin of this receptor is a man between 60 and 70 years old with HIV. This rearrangement joins TRBV27 to TRBJ1-1; D unresolved. Sequenced here: unsorted PBMCs, sampled 2.3 years after starting antiretroviral therapy. The chain's CDR3 is CASSLSWRSTNTEAFF. The CDR3 DNA follows: TGTGCCAGCAGTTTATCCTGGAGGAGTACGAACACTGAAGCTTTCTTT.